This TCR beta chain is from a study of regulatory T cells in long-lasting Graves disease. The CDR3 length is 17 residues. In germline, CDR1 is DFQATT, CDR2 SNEGSKA (reference sequence). Trimming took off 3 bases at V and 0 bases at J, with 18 bases between the two ends. HTBI primers from iRepertoire and Arm-PCR of CDR3 regions yielded the TCR beta libraries. Via MiXCR, TCRdb re-called the multiplex PCR reads, giving one row per CDR3 protein. The table lists some 330,000 distinct CDR3 sequences, 12% of them singletons. The sample's time point: newly diagnosed GD, antithyroid drugs for less than 3 months. PBMC-derived RNA was used for the TCR library. Notes on the study in general: The TCR repertoire of persistent Graves' patients was less diverse than that of newly diagnosed ones.

At least ten counts were recorded for this clonotype. The antigen is not known. A further study also used this sample, focusing on T cells in Graves' hyperthyroidism and ophthalmopathy.

This TCR was recovered from a woman in her late teens or twenties with Graves disease. The sequencing here drew on peripheral blood mononuclear cells (PBMCs), taken at new diagnosis, from a patient treated with antithyroid drugs. This chain uses TRBV20-1 with TRBJ2-1; D not resolved. In nucleotides, the CDR3 is TGCAGTGCTAGGGGTGTGGCGGAGACTTACTCCTACAATGAGCAGTTCTTC. As protein: CSARGVAETYSYNEQFF.